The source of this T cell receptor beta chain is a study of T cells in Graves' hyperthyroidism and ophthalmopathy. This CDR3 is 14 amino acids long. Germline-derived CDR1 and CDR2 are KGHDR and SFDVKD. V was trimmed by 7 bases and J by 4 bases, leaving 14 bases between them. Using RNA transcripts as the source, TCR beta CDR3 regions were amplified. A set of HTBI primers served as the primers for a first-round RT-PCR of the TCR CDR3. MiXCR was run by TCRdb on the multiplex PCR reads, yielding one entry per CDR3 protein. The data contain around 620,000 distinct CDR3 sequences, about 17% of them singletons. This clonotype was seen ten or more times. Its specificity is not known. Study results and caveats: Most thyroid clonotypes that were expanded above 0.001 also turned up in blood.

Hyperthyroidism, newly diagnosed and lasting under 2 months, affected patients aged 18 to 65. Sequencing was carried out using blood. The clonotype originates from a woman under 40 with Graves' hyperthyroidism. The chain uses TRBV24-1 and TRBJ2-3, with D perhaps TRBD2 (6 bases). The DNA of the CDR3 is TGTGCCACCAGACCTAGCGCGTCAGCAGATACGCAGTATTTT. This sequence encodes CATRPSASADTQYF.